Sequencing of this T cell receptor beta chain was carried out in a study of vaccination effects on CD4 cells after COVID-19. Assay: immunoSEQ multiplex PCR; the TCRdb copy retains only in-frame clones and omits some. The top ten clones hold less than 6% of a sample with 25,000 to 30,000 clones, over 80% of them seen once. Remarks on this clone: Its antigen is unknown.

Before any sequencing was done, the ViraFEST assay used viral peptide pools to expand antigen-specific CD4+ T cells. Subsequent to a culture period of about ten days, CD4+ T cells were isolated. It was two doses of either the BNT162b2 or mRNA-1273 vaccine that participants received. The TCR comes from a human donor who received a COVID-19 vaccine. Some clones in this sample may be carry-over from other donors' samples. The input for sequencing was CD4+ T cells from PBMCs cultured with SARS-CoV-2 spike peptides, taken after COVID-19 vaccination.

As DNA, the CDR3 is TGCGCCAGCGGGGAACCGGGACAGCCCTATGGCTACACCTTC. As protein: CASGEPGQPYGYTF. This sequence joins TRBV5-1 and TRBJ1-2; 7 bases map to TRBD1. The junction had 10 bases not matched to a gene; V was cut back by 7 bases and J by 4 bases. The length of the CDR3 is 14 residues. CDR1 is SGHRS, CDR2 YFSETQ, per germline.